This T cell receptor beta chain was profiled in a study of shared clonotypes between healthy human individuals. General study points: Non-shared clonotypes showed lower generation probabilities than clonotypes common to all four donors.

This clone has just one count. Its antigen remains unidentified. The authors distributed each subset's genomic DNA evenly over several immunoSEQ plates. TCRdb keeps only in-frame clones here, not all; method: immunoSEQ multiplex PCR. The table lists some 500,000 clones, about 96% of them singletons. V trimming: 3 bases; J trimming: 3 bases; junction bases outside the gene matches: 19. The CDR3 runs to 19 residues. Germline CDR1 reads SGHDT; CDR2 reads YYEEEE. The clonotype was recovered from a woman in her 30s in good health. The specimen was naive CD4+ T cells sorted from blood. The subset denotes: CD45RA+ positively selected. The chain joins TRBV5-6 to TRBJ2-7; 9 bases are shared with TRBD2. Here the CDR3 DNA reads TGTGCCAGCAGCTATGGGGCTAGCGGGGCCCGTAGTTTGAGCTACGAGCAGTACTTC. This encodes CASSYGASGARSLSYEQYF. The full variable domain, rest sourced from reference TRBV5-6 and TRBJ2-7, is DAGVTQSPTHLIKTRGQQVTLRCSPKSGHDTVSWYQQALGQGPQFIFQYYEEEERQRGNFPDRFSGHQFPNYSSELNVNALLLGDSALYLCASSYGASGARSLSYEQYFGPGTRLTVT.